This T cell receptor beta chain was sequenced in a study of cytomegalovirus exposure and HLA in healthy donors. About the research overall: Earlier work reported around 110 million unique TCR beta sequences from 150 million to 200 million T cells. Study-wide points: V segments that were indistinguishable, TRBV6-2 and TRBV6-3 among them, were omitted from analysis.

60 Vbeta and 13 Jbeta primers were used in PCR. The data were produced by immunoSEQ multiplex PCR, yet TCRdb's version contains in-frame clones alone and is incomplete. The sample holds about 130,000 clones, around 86% seen once. CDR3 size: 15 residues. The germline V and J ends were trimmed by 0 bases and 6 bases, with 12 bases remaining between them. The germline V gene has CDR1 GTSNPN and CDR2 SVGIG (reference sequence). On this clone itself: Its antigen is unknown.

The receptor was derived from a man aged 18 to 30 in good health and CMV-seronegative. The specimen was PBMCs. J is TRBJ1-6 and V is TRBV30, with D tentatively TRBD1 (6 bases). Here the CDR3 DNA reads TGTGCCTGGAGTGTACACAGCAGGGGTAATTCACCCCTCCACTTT. This sequence encodes CAWSVHSRGNSPLHF. The entire variable domain, with the rest obtained from reference TRBV30 and TRBJ1-6, is as follows: SQTIHQWPATLVQPVGSPLSLECTVEGTSNPNLYWYRQAAGRGLQLLFYSVGIGQISSEVPQNLSASRPQDRQFILSSKKLLLSDSGFYLCAWSVHSRGNSPLHFGNGTRLTVT.